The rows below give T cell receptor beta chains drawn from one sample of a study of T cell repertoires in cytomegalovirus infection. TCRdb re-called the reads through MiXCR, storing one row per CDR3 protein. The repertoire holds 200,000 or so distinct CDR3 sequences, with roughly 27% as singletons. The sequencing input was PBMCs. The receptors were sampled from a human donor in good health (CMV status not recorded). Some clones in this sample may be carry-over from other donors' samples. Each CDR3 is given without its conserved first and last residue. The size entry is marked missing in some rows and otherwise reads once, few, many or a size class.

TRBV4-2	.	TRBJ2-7	ASSQDEGLGSYEQY
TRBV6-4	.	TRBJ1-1	ASSDSANTEAF
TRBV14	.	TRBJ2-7	ASSQWGYQTGSYEQY
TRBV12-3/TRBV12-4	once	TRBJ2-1	ASSPSTTPDTPSGKF
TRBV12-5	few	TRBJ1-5	ASGLVLASARNQPQH
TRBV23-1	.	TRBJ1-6	ASTYRSSYNSPLH
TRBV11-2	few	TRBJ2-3	ASSLEGGDTQY
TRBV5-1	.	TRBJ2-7	ASSLVPGGAYEQY
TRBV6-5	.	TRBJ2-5	ASSYRGRGLETQY
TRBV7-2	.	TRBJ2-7	ASSLLADSYEQY
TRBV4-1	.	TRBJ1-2	ASSLLGYGYT
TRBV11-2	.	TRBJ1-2	ASSLVSGKAGYGYT
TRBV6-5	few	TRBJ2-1	ASRRWTSGGPHNEQF
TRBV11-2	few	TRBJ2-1	ASSIRGDVYNEQF
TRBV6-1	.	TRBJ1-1	ASSERVGQANTEAF
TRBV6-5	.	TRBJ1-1	ASSYSTDPRTEAF
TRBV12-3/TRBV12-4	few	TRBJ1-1	ASSPETGMNTEAF
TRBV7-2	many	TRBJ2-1	ASSLERDEQF
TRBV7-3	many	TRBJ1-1	ASSLMPGTNTEAF
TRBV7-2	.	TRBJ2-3	ASSRGSRGDTQY
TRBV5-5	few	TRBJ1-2	ASSDLGAGQGMVNYGYT
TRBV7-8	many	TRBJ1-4	AIYDLDRDEPTNEKLF
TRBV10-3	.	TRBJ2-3	AIRPTTTSEITDTQY
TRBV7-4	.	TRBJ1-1	ASSLAEWTEAI
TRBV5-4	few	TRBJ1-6	ASSLSQGENSPLH
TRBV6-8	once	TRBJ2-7	ASSSSRGVEGEQY
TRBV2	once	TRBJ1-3	ASSEEVGNTIY
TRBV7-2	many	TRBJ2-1	ASSSTRANEQF